A single sample is the source of the 26 T cell receptor beta chains below, sequenced in a study of blood T cell repertoires in COVID-19. Sequencing was performed with immunoSEQ multiplex PCR; in TCRdb, only in-frame clones are kept and a portion is missing. The data hold 130,000 or so clones, with roughly 88% observed a single time. The sample taken for sequencing was peripheral blood. These receptors were collected from a man aged 50 to 59 with acute or convalescent COVID-19.

This chain joins TRBV30 and TRBJ1-1; D gene uncertain. With 0 bases removed from V and 5 bases from J, the gap between germline ends came to 7 bases. The CDR3 totals 12 residues. CDR1 is GTSNPN, CDR2 SVGIG, per germline (reference sequence). The CDR3 DNA reads as TGTGCCTGGAGTGTACTCGGGACTGAAGCTTTCTTT. Amino acids: CAWSVLGTEAFF.

The V call is TRBV9, the J call TRBJ2-1; 13 bases agree with TRBD2. From germline, CDR1 is SGDLS and CDR2 YYNGEE. The CDR3 spans 13 residues. The V and J ends lost 7 bases and 10 bases, in that order; junction bases with no gene match: 5. CDR3 region: CASGLAGEKEQFF. CDR3 in DNA: TGTGCCAGCGGACTAGCGGGAGAGAAAGAGCAGTTCTTC.

The rearrangement links TRBV19 to TRBJ1-3; 7 positions agree with TRBD1. The CDR3 has 16 amino acids. Looked up from germline, CDR1 is LNHDA and CDR2 is SQIVND (reference sequence). The V segment lost 5 bases and the J segment 0 bases; nucleotides outside the gene matches: 7. The CDR3 reads CASSAWDSFSGNTIYF. The CDR3 DNA reads as TGTGCCAGTAGTGCATGGGACAGCTTCTCTGGAAACACCATATATTTT.

This clone was observed a single time. The V and J genes are TRBV6-6 and TRBJ1-6, with D perhaps matching TRBD1 (5 bases). CDR1 MNHNY and CDR2 SVGAGI come from the germline V gene (reference sequence). The CDR3 is made up of 14 amino acids. Trimming stripped 6 bases from V and 3 bases from J, with 9 bases between. CDR3 sequence: CASSQGSYNSPLHF. The DNA of the CDR3 is TGTGCCAGCAGCCAGGGAAGCTATAATTCACCCCTCCACTTT.

This chain joins TRBV5-1 and TRBJ2-7; 9 nucleotides match TRBD1. CDR3 length equals 16 residues. V gave up 0 bases and J gave up 7 bases; unmatched junction bases: 11. The germline gives CDR1 SGHRS, CDR2 YFSETQ. CDR3 loop: CASSLVTGQGSMEQYF. CDR3 DNA: TGCGCCAGCAGCTTGGTTACGGGACAGGGATCGATGGAGCAGTACTTC.

The V gene is TRBV20-1, the J gene TRBJ2-3; tentative D call: TRBD2 (6 bases). Deletions cut 6 bases from V and 9 bases from J, with 13 bases between. Germline V CDR1 and CDR2: DFQATT, SNEGSKA (reference sequence). The CDR3 loop spans 11 amino acids. CDR3 region: CSARTNRTQYF. CDR3 coding DNA: TGCAGTGCCAGGACTAACAGAACGCAGTATTTT.

This chain uses TRBV3-1 (or the pseudogene TRBV3-2) with TRBJ2-2; 9 bases are a match to TRBD2. The CDR3 consists of 14 residues. The V gene end was trimmed by 8 bases and the J gene end by 7 bases; junction bases not matched to a gene: 8. Germline V gene data show CDR1 as LGHDT and CDR2 as YNNKEL (reference sequence). This chain's CDR3 is CASVRREGNGELFF. The CDR3 DNA follows: TGTGCCAGCGTCCGGCGGGAGGGCAACGGGGAGCTGTTTTTT.

The V and J genes are TRBV27 and TRBJ2-7, with TRBD2 as a possible D gene (6 bases). CDR1 MNHEY and CDR2 SMNVEV come from the germline V gene (reference sequence). The V end was cut by 6 bases, the J end by 5 bases, with 17 bases between. The CDR3 has 14 amino acids. The CDR3 protein is CASSTPREFHEQYF. CDR3 nucleotides: TGTGCCAGCAGCACTCCTCGGGAGTTTCACGAGCAGTACTTC.

The V call is TRBV19, the J call TRBJ1-2; 7 nucleotides agree with TRBD1. The trim removed 7 bases at V and 4 bases at J, leaving 12 bases unmatched. CDR3 length: 15 amino acids. Germline V gene data show CDR1 as LNHDA and CDR2 as SQIVND (reference sequence). DNA for the CDR3: TGTGCCAGTAATCCCGACCGGGACAGACGCTATGGCTACACCTTC. The encoded protein is CASNPDRDRRYGYTF.

There are a few counts of this clone. The chain employs TRBV6-5 and TRBJ2-1; TRBD1 aligns across 8 bases. The germline V gene encodes CDR1 MNHEY and CDR2 SVGAGI. V lost 3 bases and J lost 3; bases outside the gene matches: 7. CDR3 length equals 16 residues. The DNA of the CDR3 is TGTGCCAGCAGTTATTTACGGGACAGGAACTACAATGAGCAGTTCTTC. The encoded protein is CASSYLRDRNYNEQFF.

This chain connects TRBV5-6 to TRBJ2-7, with D uncertain. Germline CDR1 is SGHDT and CDR2 is YYEEEE. This CDR3 spans 12 amino acids. V was trimmed by 4 bases and J by 7 bases, leaving 12 bases between them. CDR3 region: CASSTFEREQYF. CDR3 coding DNA: TGTGCCAGCAGCACTTTCGAGCGAGAGCAGTACTTC.

The chain uses TRBV24-1 and TRBJ2-3; D gene unclear. Germline CDR1 and CDR2: KGHDR and SFDVKD. With 3 bases removed from V and 2 bases from J, the gap between germline ends came to 5 bases. The CDR3 spans 13 residues. CDR3 in amino acids: CATSDRYTDTQYF. The CDR3 region has the DNA TGTGCCACCAGTGATCGGTACACAGATACGCAGTATTTT.

The V gene is TRBV18, the J gene TRBJ2-1; possible D gene TRBD1, 7 bases. V lost 3 bases and J 1 base, leaving 13 bases between the germline ends. CDR3 length: 16 amino acids. CDR1 is KGHSH, CDR2 LQKENI, per germline. This CDR3 reads CASSPDAGQSYNEQFF. The CDR3 DNA sequence: TGTGCCAGCTCACCCGATGCGGGACAGTCCTACAATGAGCAGTTCTTC.

CDR3 DNA sequence: TGTGCCAGTCTTAGTGGGAGCTCCTACAATGAGCAGTTCTTC. Its protein is CASLSGSSYNEQFF. The V and J genes are TRBV10-3 and TRBJ2-1, with a weak D call TRBD2 (5 bases). The V end lost 10 bases, the J end lost 0 bases, and 13 bases lay between the germline ends. There are 14 residues in the CDR3. In germline, CDR1 is ENHRY, CDR2 SYGVKD.

The chain recombines TRBV14 with TRBJ2-5; 9 bases line up with TRBD2. The CDR3 covers 16 residues. The V and J ends lost 4 bases and 1 base, in that order; junction bases with no gene match: 7. CDR1 is SGHDN and CDR2 is FVKESK in the germline V gene. CDR3 sequence (DNA): TGTGCCAGCAGCCTGGGACTAGCTAAGCTCCAAGAGACCCAGTACTTC. This gives the protein CASSLGLAKLQETQYF.

The V call is TRBV30, the J call TRBJ2-3; a weak D match, TRBD2 (7 bases). Germline CDR1 is GTSNPN and CDR2 is SVGIG (reference sequence). This CDR3 region has 15 residues. The V and J ends lost 4 bases and 1 base respectively, with 15 bases between them. CDR3 DNA sequence: TGTGCCTGGAACAAACGGGGGGCTGGCACAGATACGCAGTATTTT. This translates into CAWNKRGAGTDTQYF.

The rearrangement joins TRBV6-5 to TRBJ2-7; weak D call: TRBD1 (6 bases). This CDR3 is built from 15 residues. Trimming removed 2 bases from V and 4 bases from J, with 15 bases in between. CDR1 and CDR2 from the germline V gene are MNHEY and SVGAGI. CDR3 loop: CASSYDPAQGYEQYF. The CDR3 DNA sequence: TGTGCCAGCAGTTACGATCCCGCACAGGGATACGAGCAGTACTTC.

The rearrangement links TRBV12-2 to TRBJ2-1; the table calls TRBD1, which could not be checked here. TRBV12-2 is annotated as a pseudogene. The CDR3 runs to 18 residues. The CDR3 spells CASRLRPQGEFSYNEQFF. CDR3 coding DNA: TGTGCAAGTCGCTTAAGGCCACAGGGAGAATTCTCCTACAATGAGCAGTTCTTC.

This clone showed up just a few times. V and J are TRBV19 and TRBJ2-5, with 7 nucleotides matching TRBD2. The CDR3 loop spans 14 amino acids. Trimming removed 5 bases from V and 1 base from J; junction bases left unmatched: 4. From germline, CDR1 is LNHDA and CDR2 SQIVND (reference sequence). CDR3 in DNA: TGTGCCAGTAGTCCTGGGACTACCCAAGAGACCCAGTACTTC. Translated: CASSPGTTQETQYF. The full variable domain, its missing parts supplied by reference TRBV19 and TRBJ2-5, is DGGITQSPKYLFRKEGQNVTLSCEQNLNHDAMYWYRQDPGQGLRLIYYSQIVNDFQKGDIAEGYSVSREKKESFPLTVTSAQKNPTAFYLCASSPGTTQETQYFGPGTRLLVL.

The chain uses TRBV25-1 and TRBJ2-5; D is perhaps TRBD1 (5 bases). The germline V gene encodes CDR1 MGHDK and CDR2 SYGVNS. Trimming removed 3 bases at V and 5 bases at J, with 13 bases between. CDR3 length: 14 amino acids. CDR3 protein: CASSDIQGLETQYF. The CDR3 region has the DNA TGTGCCAGCAGTGATATTCAGGGATTGGAGACCCAGTACTTC.

The CDR3 loop reads CASSLSLAGSGYEQYF. The CDR3 DNA is TGTGCCAGCAGTTTGAGTCTAGCGGGGTCCGGGTACGAGCAGTACTTC. The chain uses TRBV27 and TRBJ2-7; TRBD2 matches at 9 bases. Unmatched junction bases numbered 10, after V lost 3 bases and J lost 4 bases. Germline CDR1 reads MNHEY; CDR2 reads SMNVEV (reference sequence). The CDR3 is 16 amino acids.

The chain carries TRBV30 and TRBJ2-6; the D gene is possibly TRBD2 (6 bases). The CDR3 loop spans 15 amino acids. The V and J ends lost 3 bases and 0 bases respectively, with 9 bases between them. CDR1 and CDR2 (germline): GTSNPN, SVGIG (reference sequence). The CDR3 region has the DNA TGTGCCTGGAGGGGGGGTAGCTCTGGGGCCAACGTCCTGACTTTC. It is translated as CAWRGGSSGANVLTF. Full variable domain (missing parts from reference TRBV30 and TRBJ2-6): SQTIHQWPATLVQPVGSPLSLECTVEGTSNPNLYWYRQAAGRGLQLLFYSVGIGQISSEVPQNLSASRPQDRQFILSSKKLLLSDSGFYLCAWRGGSSGANVLTFGAGSRLTVL.

The V gene is TRBV3-1 (or the pseudogene TRBV3-2), the J gene TRBJ1-1, with 7 bases that match TRBD1. This CDR3 comprises 15 residues. Germline CDR1 reads LGHDT; CDR2 reads YNNKEL (reference sequence). V gave up 0 bases and J gave up 4 bases; unmatched junction bases: 5. CDR3 bases: TGTGCCAGCAGCCAAGATTACAGGGGAGGCACTGAAGCTTTCTTT. Translated: CASSQDYRGGTEAFF.

The chain combines TRBV5-1 with TRBJ2-3; TRBD2 might be the D (6 bases). With 5 bases removed from V and 14 bases from J, the gap between germline ends came to 18 bases. CDR1 is SGHRS, CDR2 YFSETQ, per germline. CDR3 length: 12 amino acids. The CDR3 spells CASSYSGAYGYF. CDR3 sequence (DNA): TGCGCCAGCAGTTATAGCGGCGCCTATGGGTATTTT.

This rearrangement joins TRBV12-5 to TRBJ1-5; TRBD1 matches at 11 bases. Germline CDR1 LGHNT, CDR2 FRNRAP. This CDR3 region has 16 residues. V shed 3 bases and J 1 base; nucleotides not matched to a gene: 2. The CDR3 DNA reads as TGTGCTAGTGGTTTAGGACAGGGGGCGAGCAATCAGCCCCAGCATTTT. The encoded protein is CASGLGQGASNQPQHF.

This sequence joins TRBV10-3 and TRBJ2-3, with D possibly being TRBD2 (6 bases). V shed 0 bases and J shed 6 bases, with 13 bases lying between them. The length of the CDR3 is 15 residues. The germline V gene has CDR1 ENHRY and CDR2 SYGVKD. CDR3: CAISESRDSGDTQYF. The CDR3 DNA reads TGTGCCATCAGTGAGTCCAGGGACTCAGGGGATACGCAGTATTTT.